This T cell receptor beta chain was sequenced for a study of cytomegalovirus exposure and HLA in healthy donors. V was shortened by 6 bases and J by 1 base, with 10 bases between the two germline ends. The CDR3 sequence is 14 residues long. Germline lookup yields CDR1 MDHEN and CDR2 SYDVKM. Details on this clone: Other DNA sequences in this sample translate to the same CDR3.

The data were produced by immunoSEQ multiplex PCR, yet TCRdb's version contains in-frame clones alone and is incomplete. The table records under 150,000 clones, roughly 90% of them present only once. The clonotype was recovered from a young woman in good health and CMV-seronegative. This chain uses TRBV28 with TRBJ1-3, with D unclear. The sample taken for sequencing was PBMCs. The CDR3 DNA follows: TGTGCCAGCAGCCCGGGAGGGTCTGGAAACACCATATATTTT. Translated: CASSPGGSGNTIYF. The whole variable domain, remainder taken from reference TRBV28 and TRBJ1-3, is DVKVTQSSRYLVKRTGEKVFLECVQDMDHENMFWYRQDPGLGLRLIYFSYDVKMKEKGDIPEGYSVSREKKERFSLILESASTNQTSMYLCASSPGGSGNTIYFGEGSWLTVV.